The subject of this entry is one TCR beta chain. Its specificity is not known. The CDR3 runs to 18 residues. CDR1 is SGDLS, CDR2 YYNGEE, per germline. V lost 3 bases, J lost 10 bases, and 19 bases stayed unmatched. The data were produced by immunoSEQ multiplex PCR, yet TCRdb's version contains in-frame clones alone and is incomplete. The profile shows approximately 31,000 clones, 88% of them singletons. These data come from a study of T cell responses to AZD1222 COVID-19 vaccine. Study-wide findings and caveats: Donors, mostly white British, included more females; clonal diversity was possibly underestimated. The study sampled repertoires only after the peak T cell response.

This sequence joins TRBV9 and TRBJ1-6; 7 nucleotides align to TRBD1. The source is an adult who received the AZD1222 COVID-19 vaccine. The source material was peripheral blood, sampled 28 days after the second AZD1222 dose. CDR3 nucleotides: TGTGCCAGCAGCGGGGCTTTGGTCTATCAGGCAGGGGGGTCACCCCTCCACTTT. It specifies CASSGALVYQAGGSPLHF.